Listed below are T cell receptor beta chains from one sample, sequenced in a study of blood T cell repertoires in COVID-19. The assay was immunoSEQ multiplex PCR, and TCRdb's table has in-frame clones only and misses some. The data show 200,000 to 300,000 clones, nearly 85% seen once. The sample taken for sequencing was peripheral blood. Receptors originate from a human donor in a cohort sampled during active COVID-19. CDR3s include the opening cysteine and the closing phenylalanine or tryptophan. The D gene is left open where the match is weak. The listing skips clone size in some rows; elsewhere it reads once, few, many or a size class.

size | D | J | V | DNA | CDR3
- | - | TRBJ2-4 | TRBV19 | TGTGCCAGCTCGGGGACTTTAGCCAAAAACATTCAGTACTTC | CASSGTLAKNIQYF
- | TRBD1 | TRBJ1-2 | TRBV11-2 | TGTGCCAGCAGCGAATCGCAGACAGGGGGCCTCACCTTC | CASSESQTGGLTF
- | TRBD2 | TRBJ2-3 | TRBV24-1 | TGTGCCACCAGTGATAAAGCGGGGAAGGGCACAGATACGCAGTATTTT | CATSDKAGKGTDTQYF
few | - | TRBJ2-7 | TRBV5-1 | TGCGCCAGCACCCCCGGGAGACGCGCCAACGAGCAGTACTTC | CASTPGRRANEQYF
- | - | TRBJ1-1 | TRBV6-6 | TGTGCCAGCAGTCGATCCAGCTGGGAGGGCGGACACACTGAAGCTTTCTTT | CASSRSSWEGGHTEAFF
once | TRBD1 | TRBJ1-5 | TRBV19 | TGTGCCAGTAGTGTGACAGGGGGAGGTCAGCCCCAGCATTTT | CASSVTGGGQPQHF
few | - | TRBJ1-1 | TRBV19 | TGTGCCAGTAGTATAGGAAGGAGATCTATGAACACTGAAGCTTTCTTT | CASSIGRRSMNTEAFF
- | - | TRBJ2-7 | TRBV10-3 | TGTGCCATCAAGACTGGGACAACCCCCTACGAGCAGTACTTC | CAIKTGTTPYEQYF
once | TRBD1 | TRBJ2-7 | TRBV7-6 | TGTGCCAGCAGCCTAGGGGACAGGGGGTTAACCTACGAGCAGTACTTC | CASSLGDRGLTYEQYF
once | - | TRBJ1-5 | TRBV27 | TGTGCCAGCAGTTTATCGTCAGGCTATAGCAATCAGCCCCAGCATTTT | CASSLSSGYSNQPQHF
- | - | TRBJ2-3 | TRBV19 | TGTGCCAGTAGTCCCCGGTTAACAAGGGGTACAGATACGCAGTATTTT | CASSPRLTRGTDTQYF
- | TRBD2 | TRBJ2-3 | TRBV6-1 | TGTGCCAGCAGTGAATTGGGCAGCGGGGGAACAGATACGCAGTATTTT | CASSELGSGGTDTQYF
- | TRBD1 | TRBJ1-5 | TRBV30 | TGTGCCTGGAGTGACAGGGGTGATCAGCCCCAGCATTTT | CAWSDRGDQPQHF
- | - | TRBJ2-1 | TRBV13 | TGTGCCAGCAGCTCCCAATACAATGAGCAGTTCTTC | CASSSQYNEQFF
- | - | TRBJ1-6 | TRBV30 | TGTGCCTGGAGTGCGGGTCTAACACCCCTCCACTTT | CAWSAGLTPLHF
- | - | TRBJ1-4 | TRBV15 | TGTGCCACCAGCAGCTTGGGGACAAATGAAAAACTGTTTTTT | CATSSLGTNEKLFF
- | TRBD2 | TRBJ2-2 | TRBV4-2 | TGTGCCAGCAGCCAAGTAGGGCGGGAGGGCCCGGGGACCGGGGAGCTGTTTTTT | CASSQVGREGPGTGELFF
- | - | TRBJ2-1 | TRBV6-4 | TGTGCCAGCAGTGAGGATATAGACAACAATGAGCAGTTCTTC | CASSEDIDNNEQFF
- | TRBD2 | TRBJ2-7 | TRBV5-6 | TGTGCCAGCAGCTTAGGTCTAGCGGGATTCTCCTACGAGCAGTACTTC | CASSLGLAGFSYEQYF
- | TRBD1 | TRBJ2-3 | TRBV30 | TGTGCCTGGAGTGTAGGGACAGAAGCAGATACGCAGTATTTT | CAWSVGTEADTQYF
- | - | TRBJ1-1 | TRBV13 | TGTGCCAGCAGCTTCCGGATGGAGGGTGAAGCTTTCTTT | CASSFRMEGEAFF
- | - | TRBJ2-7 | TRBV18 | TGTGCCAGCTCACCACCGGGGGGGCTGTCCTACGAGCAGTACTTC | CASSPPGGLSYEQYF
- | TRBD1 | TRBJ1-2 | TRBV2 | TGTGCCAGCAGTGGACAGGGGGATAGTGGCTACACCTTC | CASSGQGDSGYTF
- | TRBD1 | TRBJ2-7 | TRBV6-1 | TGTGCCAGCAGTGATAGACAGGGGATGGACGAGCAGTACTTC | CASSDRQGMDEQYF
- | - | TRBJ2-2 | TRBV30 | TGTGCCTGGATGAGGTCCGCGAACACCGGGGAGCTGTTTTTT | CAWMRSANTGELFF
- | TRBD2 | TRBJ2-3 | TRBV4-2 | TGTGCCAGCAGCCGGGAGGGAGGGGTCACAGATACGCAGTATTTT | CASSREGGVTDTQYF
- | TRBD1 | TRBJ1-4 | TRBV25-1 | TGTGCCAGCAGTGAGGGACAGGGAAGAGAAAAACTGTTTTTT | CASSEGQGREKLFF
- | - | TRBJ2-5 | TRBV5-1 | TGCGCCAGCAGCCCAGGGACTTTTCGAGAGACCCAGTACTTC | CASSPGTFRETQYF
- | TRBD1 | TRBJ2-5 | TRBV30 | TGTGCCTGGAGTGGGGACAGGGGGAGCCAGTACTTC | CAWSGDRGSQYF
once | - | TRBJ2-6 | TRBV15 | TGTGCCACCAGCAGAGTCAACATAGGGGCCAACGTCCTGACTTTC | CATSRVNIGANVLTF
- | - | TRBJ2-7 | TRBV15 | TGTGCCACCAGCAGAGGACAGGTTGGTCCAGAGCAGTACTTC | CATSRGQVGPEQYF
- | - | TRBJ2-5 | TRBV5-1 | TGCGCCAGCAGCTTGGGGCCCAGGGAGGAGGAGACCCAGTACTTC | CASSLGPREEETQYF
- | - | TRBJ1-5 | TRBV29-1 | TGCAGCGTCCTGGGACACCTCAATCAGCCCCAGCATTTT | CSVLGHLNQPQHF
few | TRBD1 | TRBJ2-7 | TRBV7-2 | TGTGCCAGCAGCCGTATACCGGGACAGGTGGAGCAGTACTTC | CASSRIPGQVEQYF
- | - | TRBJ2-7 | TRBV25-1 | TGTGCCAGCAATCCGGGGAGTTCCTACGAGCAGTACTTC | CASNPGSSYEQYF
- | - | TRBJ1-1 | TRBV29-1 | TGCAGCGTTGTGGGGGGTCTCGGGGCTTTCTTT | CSVVGGLGAFF
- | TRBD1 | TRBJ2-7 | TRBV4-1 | TGCGCCAGCAGCCCACCGGGACAGGACTCCTACGAGCAGTACTTC | CASSPPGQDSYEQYF
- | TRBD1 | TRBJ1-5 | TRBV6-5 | TGTGCCAGCACCAATACAGGGGATTATGAGCCCCAGCATTTT | CASTNTGDYEPQHF
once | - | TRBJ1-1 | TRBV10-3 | TGTGCCATCAGTGAGTCAGGACAGATTGAAGCTTTCTTT | CAISESGQIEAFF
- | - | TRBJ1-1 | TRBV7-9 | TGTGCCAGCAGGGCTGGGATTGGGGGGAACGCTGAAGCTTTCTTT | CASRAGIGGNAEAFF
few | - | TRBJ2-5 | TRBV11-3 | TGTGCCAGCAGCCCGGGGGACCAAGAGACCCAGTACTTC | CASSPGDQETQYF
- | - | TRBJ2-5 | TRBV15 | TGTGCCACCAGCAGAGATCCCCAGGGGAGAAGGCAAGAGACCCAGTACTTC | CATSRDPQGRRQETQYF
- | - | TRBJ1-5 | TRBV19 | TGTGCCAGTAGTGCAGGGGTTGGCAATCAGCCCCAGCATTTT | CASSAGVGNQPQHF
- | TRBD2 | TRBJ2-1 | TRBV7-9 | TGTGCCAGCAGCAGGAGGGGACTACAAAACAATGAGCAGTTCTTC | CASSRRGLQNNEQFF
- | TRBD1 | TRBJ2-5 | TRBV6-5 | TGTGCCAGCAGTTACGGGACAGCTCAAGAGACCCAGTACTTC | CASSYGTAQETQYF
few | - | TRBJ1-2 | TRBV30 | TGTGCCTGGAGTCAGGTCAACTATGGCTACACCTTC | CAWSQVNYGYTF
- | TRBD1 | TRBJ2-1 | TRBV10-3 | TGTGCCATCAGTGGGGGGACAGGGCAATCAAATGAGCAGTTCTTC | CAISGGTGQSNEQFF
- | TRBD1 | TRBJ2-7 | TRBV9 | TGTGCCAGCAGCGGGGGGAGGACAGGGTCCTACGAGCAGTACTTC | CASSGGRTGSYEQYF
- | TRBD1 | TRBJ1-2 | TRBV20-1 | TGCAGTGCTGGTGGACAGGGGGGGACGAACTATGGCTACACCTTC | CSAGGQGGTNYGYTF
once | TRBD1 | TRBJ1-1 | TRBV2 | TGTGCCAGTGGGACAGGGGGCTTTGGGCACACTGAAGCTTTCTTT | CASGTGGFGHTEAFF
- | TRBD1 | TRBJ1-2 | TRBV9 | TGTGCCAGCAGCGTGCCGGGACAGGGGGCATGCACCTTC | CASSVPGQGACTF
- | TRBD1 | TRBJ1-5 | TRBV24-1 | TGTGCCACCAGCGGGCAGGGGGCTAATCAGCCCCAGCATTTT | CATSGQGANQPQHF
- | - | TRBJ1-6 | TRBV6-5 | TGTGCCATCCAAAGGACGGCGGGGAATTCACCCCTCCACTTT | CAIQRTAGNSPLHF
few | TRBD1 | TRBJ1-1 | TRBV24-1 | TGTGCCACCAGTGATCCGGGACAGGGTGAAGCTTTCTTT | CATSDPGQGEAFF